This T cell receptor beta chain derives from a study of human T cells and chemical hapten exposure. About the study: Patch tests applied 0.01% DPC to the upper back, read at 6 days. There were per-sample TCR yield variations, arising mainly from small pooled library volume differences.

As for time point: pre-sensitization, week 0. Sample treatment: therapeutic diphenylcyclopropenone sensitization with weekly scalp DPC. TCRdb fed the RACE reads into MiXCR, producing one record per CDR3 protein. This sample has 50,000 to 65,000 distinct CDR3 sequences, with approximately 11% found just once. This clonotype was detected ten times or more. The sample consisted of whole blood, taken in connection with sensitization to the hapten diphenylcyclopropenone (DPC). The receptor's source is a woman in her 40s with alopecia areata. Some clones in this sample may be carry-over from other donors' samples.

The CDR3 DNA sequence: TGTGCCAGCAGTGAATCCGGACCAACCGGGGGATATACGCAGTATTTT. Translated: CASSESGPTGGYTQYF. V gene TRBV6-1 combines with J gene TRBJ2-3; a weak D match, TRBD2 (6 bases). The V gene lost 2 bases and the J gene lost 7 bases, with 19 bases spanning the gap. Germline V gene data show CDR1 as MNHNS and CDR2 as SASEGT. The length of the CDR3 is 16 residues.